The clone carrying this TCR beta chain was seen only a few times. The sample belongs to a study of beta chain features in type 1 diabetes. As for the study in general: Healthy donors, compared against patients, showed similar age, gender and cell yields.

The sequenced template was cDNA made from the entire isolated RNA. Profiled with immunoSEQ multiplex PCR; TCRdb holds only in-frame clones, not every one. The sample carries about 900,000 clones, around a sixth recorded once. The CDR3 totals 14 residues. The V and J ends lost 8 bases and 1 base respectively, with 14 bases between them. CDR1 and CDR2 from the germline V gene are SNHLY and FYNNEI. Sorted CD4+ subsets: naive, central memory, regulatory, stem cell-like memory (CD45RO/CCR7/CD25/CD127/CD95/CD27 panel). This chain connects TRBV2 to TRBJ1-2, with D hard to call. The sequence was collected from a woman in her late teens or twenties in good health. Sequencing was carried out using naive CD4+ T cells from blood. CDR3 loop: CASGSRTNNYGYTF. The CDR3, as DNA: TGTGCCAGCGGTTCCCGGACCAATAACTATGGCTACACCTTC.